This T cell receptor beta chain was sequenced for a study of T cell changes during pregnancy in multiple sclerosis. Deletions cut 5 bases from V and 0 bases from J, with 13 bases between. The CDR3 has 15 residues. Germline V gene sequence: CDR1 SEHNR, CDR2 FQNEAQ (reference sequence). This clone occurred a few times. Clones were read by immunoSEQ multiplex PCR, and TCRdb kept only the in-frame ones, dropping some. This sample has almost 95,000 clones, with roughly nine tenths found just once. The chain employs TRBV7-9 and TRBJ1-2, with D unclear. This clonotype was sampled from a female donor with multiple sclerosis, enrolled in a pregnancy study. The sample in question was peripheral blood, obtained in the first trimester of pregnancy. DNA of the CDR3: TGTGCCAGCAGCCCCGGGTCAGTTACTAACTATGGCTACACCTTC. The encoded protein is CASSPGSVTNYGYTF.